A selection of T cell receptor beta chains follows, all from one sample in a study of T cells after yellow fever vaccination. Each CDR3 protein gets one entry after TCRdb re-called the 5' RACE reads with MiXCR. Among hundreds of thousands of distinct CDR3 sequences listed, 19% were seen once. This material consisted of PBMCs, taken 15 days after the yellow fever booster vaccination. These receptors were taken from a man aged 30 to 39 who received the YFV17D yellow fever vaccine. Each CDR3 is given with its conserved first and last residue. Fields, in order: V gene, J gene, clone size, D gene, CDR3 length, CDR3 protein, CDR3 DNA. A D gene is named only where the DNA matches it firmly. Size tells how often a clone was seen (once, few, many) or the class of an expanded clone, and some rows leave it out.

v_call: TRBV12-3/TRBV12-4
j_call: TRBJ1-5
clone_size: NA
d_call: NA
cdr3_length: 13
cdr3_aa: CASSQQFNRPQHF
cdr3_nt: TGTGCCAGCAGTCAACAATTCAATCGACCCCAGCATTTT

v_call: TRBV20-1
j_call: TRBJ2-5
clone_size: NA
d_call: TRBD2
cdr3_length: 13
cdr3_aa: CSGPLAGAETQYF
cdr3_nt: TGCAGTGGGCCCCTAGCGGGAGCAGAGACCCAGTACTTC

v_call: TRBV29-1
j_call: TRBJ2-5
clone_size: few
d_call: TRBD1
cdr3_length: 13
cdr3_aa: CSAMGQVQETQYF
cdr3_nt: TGCAGCGCCATGGGACAGGTCCAAGAGACCCAGTACTTC

v_call: TRBV5-1
j_call: TRBJ2-2
clone_size: many
d_call: NA
cdr3_length: 15
cdr3_aa: CASSYIQGFTGELFF
cdr3_nt: TGCGCCAGCAGCTACATACAGGGTTTCACCGGGGAGCTGTTTTTT

v_call: TRBV10-2
j_call: TRBJ2-2
clone_size: few
d_call: TRBD2
cdr3_length: 14
cdr3_aa: CASSGGLVAGELFF
cdr3_nt: TGCGCCAGCAGCGGAGGACTAGTTGCCGGGGAGCTGTTTTTT

v_call: TRBV19
j_call: TRBJ2-7
clone_size: NA
d_call: NA
cdr3_length: 14
cdr3_aa: CASSIRGRVYEQYF
cdr3_nt: TGTGCCAGTAGTATCAGAGGGCGAGTTTACGAGCAGTACTTC

v_call: TRBV4-3
j_call: TRBJ2-1
clone_size: NA
d_call: TRBD2
cdr3_length: 16
cdr3_aa: CASSQGLAGERWKQFF
cdr3_nt: TGCGCCAGCAGCCAGGGACTAGCGGGAGAAAGATGGAAGCAGTTCTTC

v_call: TRBV20-1
j_call: TRBJ2-5
clone_size: NA
d_call: NA
cdr3_length: 13
cdr3_aa: CSANEPKRETQYF
cdr3_nt: TGCAGTGCTAACGAACCGAAACGAGAGACCCAGTACTTC

v_call: TRBV4-2
j_call: TRBJ2-5
clone_size: NA
d_call: NA
cdr3_length: 15
cdr3_aa: CASSQDRLALETQYF
cdr3_nt: TGTGCCAGCAGCCAAGATAGGCTAGCTCTAGAGACCCAGTACTTC

v_call: TRBV18
j_call: TRBJ2-7
clone_size: once
d_call: TRBD2
cdr3_length: 17
cdr3_aa: CASSPPSRLAGVYEQYF
cdr3_nt: TGTGCCAGCTCACCACCAAGCAGACTAGCGGGAGTCTACGAGCAGTACTTC

v_call: TRBV5-1
j_call: TRBJ1-4
clone_size: few
d_call: NA
cdr3_length: 15
cdr3_aa: CASSANPATNEKLFF
cdr3_nt: TGCGCCAGCAGCGCCAATCCTGCAACTAATGAAAAACTGTTTTTT

v_call: TRBV27
j_call: TRBJ1-5
clone_size: few
d_call: NA
cdr3_length: 13
cdr3_aa: CASSLDGWQPQHF
cdr3_nt: TGTGCCAGCAGTTTAGATGGGTGGCAGCCCCAGCATTTT

v_call: TRBV7-6
j_call: TRBJ1-2
clone_size: NA
d_call: TRBD1
cdr3_length: 14
cdr3_aa: CASSLDDRGRGYTF
cdr3_nt: TGTGCCAGCAGCCTAGACGACAGGGGGCGAGGCTACACCTTC

v_call: TRBV3-1
j_call: TRBJ2-7
clone_size: NA
d_call: TRBD2
cdr3_length: 16
cdr3_aa: CASSQVSLAGHYEQYF
cdr3_nt: TGTGCCAGCAGCCAAGTGTCCCTAGCGGGACACTACGAGCAGTACTTC

v_call: TRBV7-2
j_call: TRBJ2-7
clone_size: NA
d_call: NA
cdr3_length: 15
cdr3_aa: CASSQGYGAAYEQYF
cdr3_nt: TGTGCCAGCAGCCAAGGTTACGGGGCGGCCTACGAGCAGTACTTC

v_call: TRBV7-7
j_call: TRBJ2-7
clone_size: few
d_call: NA
cdr3_length: 10
cdr3_aa: CAPGRDEQYF
cdr3_nt: TGTGCCCCAGGTCGGGACGAGCAGTACTTC

v_call: TRBV30
j_call: TRBJ2-7
clone_size: NA
d_call: NA
cdr3_length: 12
cdr3_aa: CAWRSPAYEQYF
cdr3_nt: TGTGCCTGGAGATCCCCAGCCTACGAGCAGTACTTC

v_call: TRBV29-1
j_call: TRBJ2-2
clone_size: NA
d_call: NA
cdr3_length: 14
cdr3_aa: CSVGSRVHTGELFF
cdr3_nt: TGCAGCGTTGGCTCGCGTGTCCACACCGGGGAGCTGTTTTTT

v_call: TRBV15
j_call: TRBJ2-3
clone_size: NA
d_call: TRBD2
cdr3_length: 15
cdr3_aa: CATSRDAGGPDTQYF
cdr3_nt: TGTGCCACCAGCAGAGATGCGGGAGGGCCGGATACGCAGTATTTT

v_call: TRBV20-1
j_call: TRBJ2-1
clone_size: many
d_call: NA
cdr3_length: 14
cdr3_aa: CSASFGTSYNEQFF
cdr3_nt: TGCAGTGCTAGTTTTGGGACTTCCTACAATGAGCAGTTCTTC

v_call: TRBV7-8
j_call: TRBJ2-2
clone_size: few
d_call: NA
cdr3_length: 13
cdr3_aa: CASSVGLVGELFF
cdr3_nt: TGTGCCAGCAGCGTGGGACTGGTGGGGGAGCTGTTTTTT

v_call: TRBV7-9
j_call: TRBJ2-1
clone_size: NA
d_call: NA
cdr3_length: 14
cdr3_aa: CASSLPGSSLEQFF
cdr3_nt: TGTGCCAGCAGCTTACCAGGGAGCAGCTTGGAGCAGTTCTTC

v_call: TRBV7-9
j_call: TRBJ1-2
clone_size: NA
d_call: NA
cdr3_length: 13
cdr3_aa: CASSWVTNYGYTF
cdr3_nt: TGTGCCAGCAGCTGGGTAACTAACTATGGCTACACCTTC

v_call: TRBV6-1
j_call: TRBJ2-2
clone_size: NA
d_call: NA
cdr3_length: 14
cdr3_aa: CASSEGPFPGELFF
cdr3_nt: TGTGCCAGCAGTGAAGGACCCTTCCCCGGGGAGCTGTTTTTT

v_call: TRBV20-1
j_call: TRBJ2-1
clone_size: few
d_call: NA
cdr3_length: 13
cdr3_aa: CSARIGIGNEQFF
cdr3_nt: TGCAGTGCTAGAATCGGGATTGGCAATGAGCAGTTCTTC

v_call: TRBV28
j_call: TRBJ2-7
clone_size: NA
d_call: TRBD1
cdr3_length: 14
cdr3_aa: CASSSPGQGAEQYF
cdr3_nt: TGTGCCAGCAGTTCGCCGGGACAGGGAGCCGAGCAGTACTTC

v_call: TRBV29-1
j_call: TRBJ2-7
clone_size: NA
d_call: TRBD1
cdr3_length: 14
cdr3_aa: CSVGDRVASYEQYF
cdr3_nt: TGCAGCGTTGGGGACAGGGTCGCCTCCTACGAGCAGTACTTC

v_call: TRBV5-4
j_call: TRBJ2-1
clone_size: few
d_call: NA
cdr3_length: 14
cdr3_aa: CASSSLDTYNEQFF
cdr3_nt: TGTGCCAGCAGCTCCCTGGACACGTACAATGAGCAGTTCTTC

v_call: TRBV4-3
j_call: TRBJ1-5
clone_size: few
d_call: NA
cdr3_length: 14
cdr3_aa: CASSQGHRNQPQHF
cdr3_nt: TGCGCCAGCAGCCAAGGACACCGCAATCAGCCCCAGCATTTT